This T cell receptor (beta chain) was retrieved from a study of T cells in tuberculosis. Described time point: new active TB diagnosis, blood taken before or within 7 days of starting treatment. Looked up from germline, CDR1 is GTSNPN and CDR2 is SVGIG (reference sequence). CDR3 length: 12 amino acids. The V and J ends lost 4 bases and 5 bases respectively, with 11 bases between them. Produced via immunoSEQ multiplex PCR; TCRdb's table is partial and in-frame only. Altogether tens of thousands of clones are present, about 95% being singletons, with the ten largest covering around 1.4%. The sample in question was PBMCs, obtained at tuberculosis diagnosis. The chain links TRBV30 to TRBJ1-2, with D tentatively TRBD1 (5 bases). The sequence came from an adult with tuberculosis. DNA of the CDR3: TGTGCCTGGACCACAGGCATATATGGCTACACCTTC. The encoded protein is CAWTTGIYGYTF.